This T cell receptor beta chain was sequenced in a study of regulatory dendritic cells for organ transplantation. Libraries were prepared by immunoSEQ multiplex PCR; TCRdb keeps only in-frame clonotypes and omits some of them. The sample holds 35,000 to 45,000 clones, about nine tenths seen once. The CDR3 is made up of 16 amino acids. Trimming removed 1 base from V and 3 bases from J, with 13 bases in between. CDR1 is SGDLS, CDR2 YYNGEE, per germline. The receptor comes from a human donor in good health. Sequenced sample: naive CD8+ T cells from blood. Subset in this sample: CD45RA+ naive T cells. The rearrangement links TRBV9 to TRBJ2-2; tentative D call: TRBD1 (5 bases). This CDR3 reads CASSVRGQEYTGELFF. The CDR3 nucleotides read TGTGCCAGCAGCGTAAGGGGCCAGGAATACACCGGGGAGCTGTTTTTT.